The 18 T cell receptor beta chains given below trace back to one sample, sequenced in a study of neurological immune-mediated disorders. Each CDR3 protein gets one entry after TCRdb re-called the 5' RACE reads with MiXCR. The table lists about 70,000 distinct CDR3 sequences, 4.8% of them singletons. What was sequenced was PBMCs. The receptors originated from a woman in her seventies with multiple sclerosis.

Turning to this clonotype: A much more abundant neighbour one base away suggests this may be a read error. J is TRBJ1-1 and V is TRBV20-1; a possible D gene is TRBD1 (5 bases). CDR3 length: 17 residues. CDR1 DFQATT and CDR2 SNEGSKA come from the germline V gene (reference sequence). Between the trimmed V and J ends, which lost 2 bases and 0 bases, there was a span of 19 bases. The CDR3 loop is CSARRIRTWDMNTEAFF. The CDR3 DNA sequence: TGCAGTGCTAGAAGGATTAGGACATGGGATATGAACACTGAAGCTTTCTTT.

In this sample, this clonotype turned up many times. The V gene is TRBV4-1, the J gene TRBJ2-7; no firm D call. The ends were cut back, 0 bases at V and 4 bases at J, with 13 bases in the middle. The CDR3 has 15 amino acids. Germline loops: CDR1 MGHRA, CDR2 YSYEKL. The CDR3 bases are TGCGCCAGCAGCCAAGATTGGGTAGAAAGTTACGAGCAGTACTTC. Protein: CASSQDWVESYEQYF.

This clonotype was seen many times. J is TRBJ2-5 and V is TRBV20-1, with 7 bases lining up with TRBD2. Germline V CDR1 and CDR2: DFQATT, SNEGSKA (reference sequence). This CDR3 is 14 amino acids long. V was clipped by 1 base and J by 5 bases; unmatched bases: 7. The CDR3 nucleotides read TGCAGTGCTAGAGGGGAGGGGTCGGGGGAGACCCAGTACTTC. Amino acids: CSARGEGSGETQYF.

About this clonotype itself: Being one base from a much bigger clone, this may be a read error. The gene calls are TRBV5-1 and TRBJ1-1; a weak D match, TRBD1 (6 bases). CDR1 and CDR2 from the germline V gene are SGHRS and YFSETQ. The CDR3 has 16 residues. The CDR3: CASNLAMTGANTEAFF. DNA for the CDR3: TGCGCCAGCAACTTGGCGATGACAGGAGCCAACACTGAAGCTTTCTTT.

V and J are TRBV20-1 and TRBJ2-2, with D maybe TRBD2 (6 bases). V was clipped by 0 bases and J by 6 bases, with 14 bases between them. Germline V gives CDR1 DFQATT, CDR2 SNEGSKA (reference sequence). The CDR3 spans 15 residues. The CDR3 spells CSAREGGRVSGELFF. CDR3 coding DNA: TGCAGTGCTAGAGAAGGAGGGAGAGTGTCCGGGGAGCTGTTTTTT.

This clonotype was seen many times. Here the CDR3 reads CASTTRGHDTDTQYF. CDR3 coding DNA: TGTGCCAGCACCACCCGAGGGCACGACACAGATACGCAGTATTTT. The chain combines TRBV7-2 with TRBJ2-3; a weak D match, TRBD2 (5 bases). Deletions cut 7 bases from V and 2 bases from J, with 16 bases between. Germline CDR1 is SGHTA and CDR2 is FQGNSA. The CDR3 runs 15 residues.

This clonotype was detected ten times or more. This chain connects TRBV5-1 to TRBJ2-7, with TRBD2 matching 14 bases. The CDR3 covers 20 residues. The junction had 16 bases not matched to a gene; V was cut back by 4 bases and J by 1 base. CDR1 is SGHRS and CDR2 is YFSETQ in the germline V gene. CDR3 DNA sequence: TGCGCCAGCAGCCGCACGGGACTAGCGGGAGACTTAACAATATCCTACGAGCAGTACTTC. It yields the protein CASSRTGLAGDLTISYEQYF. Complete variable domain (other parts from reference TRBV5-1 and TRBJ2-7): KAGVTQTPRYLIKTRGQQVTLSCSPISGHRSVSWYQQTPGQGLQFLFEYFSETQRNKGNFPGRFSGRQFSNSRSEMNVSTLELGDSALYLCASSRTGLAGDLTISYEQYFGPGTRLTVT.

The table lists this clonotype with many counts. The chain joins TRBV7-9 to TRBJ2-6; TRBD1 matches at 10 bases. Germline V gives CDR1 SEHNR, CDR2 FQNEAQ (reference sequence). V lost 4 bases, J lost 1 base, and 10 bases stayed unmatched. CDR3 length equals 19 residues. The CDR3 loop is CASSWRQGARKSGANVLTF. The DNA for the CDR3 is TGTGCCAGCAGCTGGAGACAGGGGGCGCGTAAGTCTGGGGCCAACGTCCTGACTTTC.

In its sample, this clonotype was seen many times. The chain joins TRBV3-1 to TRBJ2-2; 8 bases align to TRBD1. The CDR3 consists of 17 residues. V gave up 2 bases and J gave up 8 bases; unmatched junction bases: 13. Germline loops: CDR1 LGHDT, CDR2 YNNKEL (reference sequence). The CDR3 DNA is TGTGCCAGCAGCCAACAGGACGGGGACAGGTCAAAAGGGGAGCTGTTTTTT. Translated: CASSQQDGDRSKGELFF.

This clonotype was recorded many times. The rearrangement uses TRBV20-1 and TRBJ2-7, with a weak D call TRBD2 (6 bases). Germline CDR1 DFQATT, CDR2 SNEGSKA (reference sequence). Between the trimmed V and J ends, which lost 0 bases and 4 bases, there was a span of 10 bases. This CDR3 contains 13 residues. The CDR3 DNA is TGCAGTGCTAGAGACGCGACTAGATACGAGCAGTACTTC. Residues: CSARDATRYEQYF.

This clonotype was counted many times. This rearrangement joins TRBV27 to TRBJ1-1, with D unresolved. V was pared by 2 bases and J by 0 bases, with 10 bases between. This CDR3 is built from 15 residues. CDR1 and CDR2 from the germline V gene are MNHEY and SMNVEV (reference sequence). The CDR3 loop reads CASSLVFGVNTEAFF. CDR3 DNA: TGTGCCAGCAGTTTAGTATTTGGGGTGAACACTGAAGCTTTCTTT.

This clonotype was picked up many times. This sequence joins TRBV5-4 and TRBJ2-1, with 10 positions matching TRBD2. CDR3 length: 15 amino acids. CDR1 and CDR2 (germline): SGHNT, YYREEE (reference sequence). Unmatched junction bases numbered 0, after V lost 2 bases and J lost 1 base. The CDR3 loop reads CASSFSGRSYNEQFF. In DNA, the CDR3 is TGTGCCAGCAGCTTTAGCGGGAGGTCCTACAATGAGCAGTTCTTC.

This clonotype has ten or more counts. V and J are TRBV14 and TRBJ2-4, with 11 bases aligning to TRBD2. Germline trimming cut 1 base from V and 12 bases from J; bases unmatched to any gene: 11. The CDR3 is made up of 16 amino acids. CDR1 and CDR2 (germline): SGHDN, FVKESK. This CDR3 is CASSQVLAGGQETQYF. The DNA of the CDR3 is TGTGCCAGCAGCCAAGTCCTAGCGGGAGGACAAGAGACTCAGTACTTC.

This clonotype was counted many times. This chain uses TRBV10-3 with TRBJ1-4; TRBD1 might be the D (5 bases). The CDR3 loop spans 15 amino acids. V was pared by 3 bases and J by 5 bases, with 13 bases between. The germline gives CDR1 ENHRY, CDR2 SYGVKD. CDR3 nucleotide sequence: TGTGCCATCAGTGAAGGGGATCCGGCAAATGAAAAACTGTTTTTT. Its translation: CAISEGDPANEKLFF.

This clonotype was picked up a small number of times. The rearrangement links TRBV15 to TRBJ1-1; D remains ambiguous. The CDR3 totals 15 residues. Germline V gene sequence: CDR1 LNHNV, CDR2 YYDKDF (reference sequence). The germline V and J ends were trimmed by 0 bases and 1 base, with 9 bases remaining between them. The CDR3 DNA reads as TGTGCCACCAGCAGAGATCTACAGAAGAACACTGAAGCTTTCTTT. This gives the protein CATSRDLQKNTEAFF.

V gene TRBV29-1 combines with J gene TRBJ2-1; D is unclear. In germline, CDR1 is SQVTM, CDR2 ANQGSEA. This CDR3 is built from 15 residues. Trimming stripped 4 bases from V and 2 bases from J, with 15 bases between. Here the CDR3 DNA reads TGCAGCGTTGGGCCGTCGGGTTTTCCCTACAATGAGCAGTTCTTC. Translating gives CSVGPSGFPYNEQFF.

This clonotype was seen many times. The rearrangement joins TRBV6-5 to TRBJ1-4; D is perhaps TRBD1 (6 bases). The germline gives CDR1 MNHEY, CDR2 SVGAGI. Trimming took off 0 bases at V and 8 bases at J, with 13 bases between the two ends. The CDR3 runs 15 residues. The chain's CDR3 is CASSYSGGLQEKLFF. The CDR3 DNA is TGTGCCAGCAGTTACTCGGGGGGGCTTCAGGAAAAACTGTTTTTT.

The table lists this clonotype with a count of one. A much larger clonotype is one base distant, so this may be a read error. The chain carries TRBV3-1 and TRBJ1-1; 7 nucleotides line up with TRBD1. The germline V gene has CDR1 LGHDT and CDR2 YNNKEL (reference sequence). The CDR3 length is 15 residues. Germline trimming cut 7 bases from V and 1 base from J; bases unmatched to any gene: 9. The DNA for the CDR3 is TGTGCCAGCAACCATCTCCGGGACAGGAACACTGAAGCTTTCTTT. The encoded protein is CASNHLRDRNTEAFF.